The clone carrying this T cell receptor beta chain was observed at least ten times. Antigen unknown. The record originates from a study of CD8+CD57+ T cells in acquired aplastic anemia. Study background: Sorted cells (CD4+ and CD8+) yielded DNA amounts that averaged roughly 3.5 ug.

Per the germline V gene, CDR1 is MNHNS and CDR2 is SASEGT. This CDR3 region has 13 residues. Deletions cut 0 bases from V and 2 bases from J, with 3 bases between. An expansion of CD8+CD57+ cells by flow cytometry had been shown in patients chosen for sequencing. In all patients, the disease was severe acquired aplastic anemia. Patient blood was sampled before any therapy had been received. Study-level results: Patients and controls turned out to have 25 to 35 CD8+ CDR3 sequences in common.

The study profiled TCR beta VDJ and CDR3 using genomic DNA as template. TCRdb re-called the reads with MiXCR, one entry per CDR3 protein. This table holds about 150,000 distinct CDR3 sequences, 40% to 65% found once. The clonotype comes from a human donor with aplastic anemia. The V gene is TRBV6-1, the J gene TRBJ2-3; D uncertain. Sequencing was done on a sample of sorted CD4+, CD8+, or CD8+CD57+ T cells (not recorded which) from PBMCs. The chain's CDR3 is CASSEANTDTQYF. For the CDR3, the DNA is TGTGCCAGCAGTGAAGCAAACACAGATACGCAGTATTTT.